Listed here are 18 T cell receptor beta chains from one sample, sequenced in a study of blood T cell repertoires in COVID-19. Repertoires were generated with immunoSEQ multiplex PCR, while TCRdb's copy carries only in-frame clones and drops some. The table lists roughly 520,000 clones, 88% of them singletons. Sequences were obtained from PBMCs or T cells enriched from blood (not recorded which). Receptors originate from a woman between 40 and 55 years old who had recovered from COVID-19.

V usage is TRBV7-2 and J usage is TRBJ2-7, with 11 bases fitting TRBD1. The germline V gene encodes CDR1 SGHTA and CDR2 FQGNSA. CDR3 length equals 15 residues. The V gene end was trimmed by 4 bases and the J gene end by 3 bases; junction bases not matched to a gene: 5. CDR3 loop: CASSSQGTGGYEQYF. In DNA form, the CDR3 reads TGTGCCAGCAGCTCTCAAGGGACAGGGGGCTACGAGCAGTACTTC.

This clone has just one count. The V call is TRBV6-5, the J call TRBJ1-4, with D possibly TRBD1 on 5 matching bases. Trimming left V 0 bases short and J 4 bases short, with 9 bases between. The CDR3 spans 15 residues. CDR1 and CDR2 (germline): MNHEY, SVGAGI. CDR3 region: CASSYSTVFNEKLFF. The CDR3 region has the DNA TGTGCCAGCAGTTACTCGACAGTTTTTAATGAAAAACTGTTTTTT.

V gene TRBV19 combines with J gene TRBJ2-1; 10 bases fit TRBD2. CDR1 LNHDA and CDR2 SQIVND come from the germline V gene (reference sequence). With V trimmed by 7 bases and J by 4 bases, 10 bases remained unmatched. The CDR3 length is 16 residues. The CDR3 region has the DNA TGTGCCAGTACCCCCAGCGGACTAGCGGAATACAATGAGCAGTTCTTC. It specifies CASTPSGLAEYNEQFF.

The V gene is TRBV4-3, the J gene TRBJ1-1; no clear D gene. Germline V lookup: CDR1 LGHNA, CDR2 YSLEER. The V gene lost 7 bases and the J gene lost 0 bases, with 15 bases spanning the gap. This CDR3 is 15 amino acids long. The CDR3 sequence is CASTERIGVNTEAFF. The DNA of the CDR3 is TGCGCCAGCACCGAAAGAATCGGGGTGAACACTGAAGCTTTCTTT.

This chain uses TRBV6-5 with TRBJ1-3; possible D gene TRBD1, 6 bases. Germline CDR1 is MNHEY and CDR2 is SVGAGI. Trimming removed 6 bases at V and 2 bases at J, with 11 bases between. This CDR3 is built from 14 residues. This CDR3 is CASSIQGTGNTIYF. CDR3 DNA: TGTGCCAGCAGCATACAGGGAACTGGAAACACCATATATTTT.

The chain is built from TRBV30 and TRBJ1-1; possible D gene TRBD1, 5 bases. V gave up 6 bases and J gave up 7 bases, with 12 bases separating them. The CDR3 totals 11 residues. CDR1 GTSNPN and CDR2 SVGIG come from the germline V gene (reference sequence). For the CDR3, the DNA is TGTGCCTGCGACCCTACAGGTGAAGCTTTCTTT. Translation gives CACDPTGEAFF.

The J gene is TRBJ2-5, the V gene TRBV5-8; 7 nucleotides match TRBD1. CDR1 and CDR2 from the germline V gene are SGHTS and YDEGEE. The CDR3 contains 16 residues. The ends lost 5 bases at V and 2 bases at J; junction bases unmatched: 12. CDR3 nucleotide sequence: TGTGCCAGCAGATCCAAGAAGGGACAGACACAAGAGACCCAGTACTTC. It yields the protein CASRSKKGQTQETQYF.

This clone was observed a handful of times. The chain combines TRBV18 with TRBJ1-1; 8 bases line up with TRBD1. Germline CDR1 KGHSH, CDR2 LQKENI. The CDR3 is 12 residues long. V gave up 3 bases and J gave up 11 bases; unmatched junction bases: 5. CDR3 DNA: TGTGCCAGCTCACCCGGACAGGGTCGGGCTTTCTTT. It is translated as CASSPGQGRAFF.

V usage is TRBV7-9 and J usage is TRBJ1-2; 9 bases line up with TRBD1. The CDR3 consists of 14 residues. CDR1 and CDR2 (germline): SEHNR, FQNEAQ (reference sequence). The V gene end was trimmed by 1 base and the J gene end by 8 bases; junction bases not matched to a gene: 5. The CDR3 DNA is TGTGCCAGCAGCTTAGACAGGGGGCTGGCGGGCTACACCTTC. Translated: CASSLDRGLAGYTF.

There are a few counts of this clone. The gene calls are TRBV9 and TRBJ1-5, with D perhaps matching TRBD1 (6 bases). The germline gives CDR1 SGDLS, CDR2 YYNGEE. V dropped 0 bases and J dropped 4 bases, with 14 bases sitting between them. This CDR3 comprises 16 residues. Here the CDR3 reads CASSVGEGGRNQPQHF. The CDR3 region has the DNA TGTGCCAGCAGCGTAGGAGAAGGGGGACGAAATCAGCCCCAGCATTTT.

The chain has TRBV27 and TRBJ2-7; a possible D gene is TRBD1 (5 bases). Germline assignment: CDR1 MNHEY and CDR2 SMNVEV (reference sequence). The CDR3 runs to 14 residues. V shed 6 bases and J shed 3 bases, with 15 bases lying between them. The CDR3 region has the DNA TGTGCCAGCAGGCTGACAGTTACGGTCTACGAGCAGTACTTC. Encoded protein: CASRLTVTVYEQYF.

The chain joins TRBV5-1 to TRBJ2-7, with 11 bases matching TRBD2. Losses at the gene ends were 4 bases for V and 2 bases for J; bases not matched to a gene: 8. This CDR3 is 16 amino acids long. From germline, CDR1 is SGHRS and CDR2 YFSETQ. The CDR3 DNA reads as TGCGCCAGCAGCCCGCCGGGACTAGCGGTAGCCTACGAGCAGTACTTC. As protein: CASSPPGLAVAYEQYF.

The chain combines TRBV4-2 with TRBJ2-7; 8 bases align to TRBD2. The CDR3 has 15 amino acids. Trimming cost V 1 base and J 4 bases; bases outside gene matches: 6. Per the germline V gene, CDR1 is LGHNA and CDR2 is YNFKEQ. CDR3 sequence reads: CASSQVTSELYEQYF. For the CDR3, the DNA is TGTGCCAGCAGCCAAGTGACTAGCGAATTGTACGAGCAGTACTTC.

The chain has TRBV12-3 or TRBV12-4 and TRBJ2-3; no firm D call. V lost 5 bases and J 2 bases, leaving 5 bases between the germline ends. The CDR3 is 12 residues long. DNA of the CDR3: TGTGCCAGCAGTCCTATCACAGATACGCAGTATTTT. This sequence encodes CASSPITDTQYF.

This chain links TRBV4-1 with TRBJ1-2; D ambiguous. The CDR3 length is 16 residues. V dropped 0 bases and J dropped 3 bases, with 14 bases sitting between them. CDR1 MGHRA and CDR2 YSYEKL come from the germline V gene. The CDR3 protein is CASSQDMRAGDYGYTF. CDR3 DNA sequence: TGCGCCAGCAGCCAAGATATGAGGGCTGGGGACTATGGCTACACCTTC.

The J gene is TRBJ2-7, the V gene TRBV6-2 or TRBV6-3; D perhaps matches TRBD1 (6 bases). Germline V gene data show CDR1 as MNHEY and CDR2 as SVGEGT. V lost 4 bases, J lost 2 bases, and 12 bases lay in between. The CDR3 spans 14 residues. This CDR3 reads CASSLSTGPYEQYF. The CDR3 nucleotides are TGTGCCAGCAGTTTATCGACAGGACCCTACGAGCAGTACTTC.

Only a few counts were recorded for this clone. This chain uses TRBV5-1 with TRBJ2-7; TRBD2 aligns across 9 bases. The CDR3 loop spans 15 amino acids. Germline trimming cut 5 bases from V and 2 bases from J; bases unmatched to any gene: 8. Germline V gene sequence: CDR1 SGHRS, CDR2 YFSETQ. The CDR3, as DNA: TGCGCCAGCAGTAAGCGGGAGGTTGGGGCCTACGAGCAGTACTTC. Amino acids: CASSKREVGAYEQYF.

The chain carries TRBV19 and TRBJ2-1; 9 nucleotides match TRBD1. Germline V gene data show CDR1 as LNHDA and CDR2 as SQIVND (reference sequence). With V trimmed by 5 bases and J by 5 bases, 7 bases remained unmatched. This CDR3 is built from 15 residues. CDR3 bases: TGTGCCAGTAGTGCTGGGACAGGGAGAAACAATGAGCAGTTCTTC. Protein sequence: CASSAGTGRNNEQFF.